These T cell receptor beta chains were read from a single sample in a study of metastatic and nonmetastatic thyroid tumors. TCRdb re-clonotyped the PCR reads through MiXCR. Counted here are fewer than 40,000 clones, 25% to 35% occurring once; the ten biggest clones make up around 30%. The sample was blood. These receptors all come from a female donor with papillary thyroid cancer or a benign thyroid nodule (not recorded which). Some clones in this sample may be carry-over from other donors' samples. CDR3s include the opening cysteine and the closing phenylalanine or tryptophan. Each record gives: V gene, D gene, clone size, J gene, CDR3 protein, CDR3 DNA. D genes are given only for firm matches. Size is omitted from some rows. Given values are once, few, many or a class for expanded clones.

>TRBV7-8|-|many|TRBJ1-1
CASSPTDQGEAFF
TGTGCCAGCAGCCCGACAGATCAGGGTGAAGCTTTCTTT
>TRBV20-1|TRBD1|-|TRBJ1-5
CSTPDRDPNQPHHF
TGCAGTACCCCCGACAGGGACCCTAATCAGCCCCATCATTTT
>TRBV4-1|-|many|TRBJ2-7
CASSQADSSYEQYF
TGCGCCAGCAGCCAAGCGGACAGTTCCTACGAGCAGTACTTC
>TRBV24-1|-|-|TRBJ2-2
CATSVEGGITGELFF
TGTGCCACCAGTGTAGAGGGCGGGATCACCGGGGAGCTGTTTTTT
>TRBV20-1|-|many|TRBJ2-1
CSARKGRSASSYNEQFF
TGCAGTGCTAGAAAGGGAAGGAGCGCGAGCTCCTACAATGAGCAGTTCTTC
>TRBV4-3|-|-|TRBJ2-7
CASSMVGYEQYF
TGCGCCAGCAGCATGGTGGGCTACGAGCAGTACTTC
>TRBV24-1|TRBD2|-|TRBJ2-1
CATSDLRGGASEQFF
TGTGCCACCAGTGATTTGCGGGGAGGGGCCAGTGAGCAGTTCTTC
>TRBV7-2|-|-|TRBJ1-3
CASSSRGSGNTIYF
TGTGCCAGCAGCTCCAGGGGTTCTGGAAACACCATATATTTT
>TRBV7-8|TRBD2|many|TRBJ2-7
CASRSSRLAGDASYEQYF
TGTGCCAGCAGATCCAGCCGGCTAGCGGGAGACGCCTCTTACGAGCAGTACTTC
>TRBV28|-|many|TRBJ2-1
CASSSTVVSYNEQFF
TGTGCCAGCAGCTCTACAGTGGTATCCTACAATGAGCAGTTCTTC
>TRBV15|TRBD2|many|TRBJ2-1
CATSSWVAGSSYNEQFF
TGTGCCACCAGCAGTTGGGTAGCGGGCTCGTCCTACAATGAGCAGTTCTTC
>TRBV6-2/TRBV6-3|-|-|TRBJ2-1
CASRVIRDTYNEQFF
TGTGCCAGCAGGGTAATCCGGGACACCTACAATGAGCAGTTCTTC
>TRBV5-1|TRBD1|-|TRBJ2-3
CASSTGDTGADTQYF
TGCGCCAGCAGCACTGGTGACACAGGGGCAGATACGCAGTATTTT
>TRBV19|TRBD2|many|TRBJ2-7
CASRSGVEQYF
TGTGCCAGTAGGAGCGGGGTCGAGCAGTACTTC
>TRBV11-2|-|many|TRBJ1-1
CASSLDGGGGTEAFF
TGTGCCAGCAGCTTAGATGGCGGGGGGGGCACTGAAGCTTTCTTT
>TRBV18|-|-|TRBJ2-3
CASSPPVDNIDTQYF
TGTGCCAGCTCTCCACCGGTGGACAACATTGATACGCAGTATTTT
>TRBV20-1|-|-|TRBJ2-2
CSAMSGGELFF
TGCAGTGCTATGAGCGGGGGGGAGCTGTTTTTT
>TRBV28|TRBD1|many|TRBJ1-5
CASIIGTANQPQHF
TGTGCCAGCATAATAGGGACAGCTAATCAGCCCCAGCATTTT
>TRBV7-2|TRBD1|many|TRBJ1-5
CASSWTGDGQPQHF
TGTGCCAGCAGCTGGACAGGGGATGGTCAGCCCCAGCATTTT